This T cell receptor beta chain appears in the sequencing data of a study of shared clonotypes between healthy human individuals. The wider study: Plates per donor: three CD4 naive, three CD4 memory, two CD8 naive, one CD8 memory. Points from the study as a whole: Clonotypes that were shared across four donors made up around 5% of naive CD4 clonotypes. Non-shared clonotypes displayed generation probabilities falling below those of clonotypes present in all four donors.

This CDR3 has 15 residues. Trimming cost V 2 bases and J 9 bases; bases outside gene matches: 13. Germline V gene lookup returns CDR1 MDHEN and CDR2 SYDVKM. Naive CD8 cells lacked CD45RO and underwent positive selection for CCR7, leaving out terminally differentiated effector memory CD45RA+ cells. Points on this clone: The antigen remains unidentified.

Measured with immunoSEQ multiplex PCR; TCRdb has only the in-frame clones, and not every one. Of roughly 2 million clones in the sample, roughly 94% are singletons; the top ten hold 1% to 1.3%. The sequencing sample was made of naive CD8+ T cells sorted from blood. V is TRBV28 and J is TRBJ2-7; 7 bases match TRBD2. This clonotype was sampled from a man between 18 and 29 years old in good health. The CDR3 DNA is TGTGCCAGCAGTTTACCCCGCGGGAGATCCCTTGGGCAGTACTTC. Protein sequence: CASSLPRGRSLGQYF. Filled out from reference TRBV28 and TRBJ2-7, the complete variable domain reads DVKVTQSSRYLVKRTGEKVFLECVQDMDHENMFWYRQDPGLGLRLIYFSYDVKMKEKGDIPEGYSVSREKKERFSLILESASTNQTSMYLCASSLPRGRSLGQYFGPGTRLTVT.